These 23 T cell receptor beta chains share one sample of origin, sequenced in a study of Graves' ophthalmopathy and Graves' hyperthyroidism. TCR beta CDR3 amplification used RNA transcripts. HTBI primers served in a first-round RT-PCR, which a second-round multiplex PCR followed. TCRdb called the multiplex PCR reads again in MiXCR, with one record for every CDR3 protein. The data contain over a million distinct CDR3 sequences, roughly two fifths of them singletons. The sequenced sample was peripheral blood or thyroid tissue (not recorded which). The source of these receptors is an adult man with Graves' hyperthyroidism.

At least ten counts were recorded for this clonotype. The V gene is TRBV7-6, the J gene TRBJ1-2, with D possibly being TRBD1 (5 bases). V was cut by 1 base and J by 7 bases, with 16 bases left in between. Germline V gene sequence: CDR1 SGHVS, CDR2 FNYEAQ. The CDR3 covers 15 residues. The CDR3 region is CASSLEPGTDFGYTF. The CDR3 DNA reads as TGTGCCAGCAGCTTAGAACCCGGGACGGACTTTGGCTACACCTTC.

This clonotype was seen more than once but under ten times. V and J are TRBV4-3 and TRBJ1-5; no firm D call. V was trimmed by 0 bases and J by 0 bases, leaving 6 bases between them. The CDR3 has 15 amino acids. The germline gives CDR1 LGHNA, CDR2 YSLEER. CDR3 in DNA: TGCGCCAGCAGCCAAGATGACGCTAGCAATCAGCCCCAGCATTTT. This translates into CASSQDDASNQPQHF.

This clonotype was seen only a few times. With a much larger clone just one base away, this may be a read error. The CDR3 reads CASSFPGGNGYTF. The DNA of the CDR3 is TGTGCCAGCAGTTTCCCGGGGGGGAATGGCTACACCTTC. V gene TRBV12-3 or TRBV12-4 combines with J gene TRBJ1-2; tentatively, D is TRBD1 (5 bases). V was shortened by 3 bases and J by 6 bases, with 11 bases between the two germline ends. The CDR3 is 13 amino acids.

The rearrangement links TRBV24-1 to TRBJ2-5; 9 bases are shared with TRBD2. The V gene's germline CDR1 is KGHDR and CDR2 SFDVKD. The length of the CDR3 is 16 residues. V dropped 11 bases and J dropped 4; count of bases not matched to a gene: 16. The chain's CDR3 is CASSAKGAGGAETQYF. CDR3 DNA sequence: TGTGCCAGCAGCGCTAAGGGGGCGGGGGGGGCAGAGACCCAGTACTTC.

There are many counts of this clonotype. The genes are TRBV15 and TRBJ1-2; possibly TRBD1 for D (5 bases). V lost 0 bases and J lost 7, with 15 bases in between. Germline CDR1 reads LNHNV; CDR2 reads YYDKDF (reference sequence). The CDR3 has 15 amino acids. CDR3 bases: TGTGCCACCAGCAGAGATGTCGGGGGTTTGCTTGGCTACACCTTC. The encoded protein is CATSRDVGGLLGYTF.

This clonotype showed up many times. The CDR3 spells CASSYSIHQNHEQYF. CDR3 nucleotides: TGTGCCAGCAGTTACTCGATCCACCAGAACCACGAGCAGTACTTC. This chain connects TRBV6-5 to TRBJ2-7, with D uncertain. Trimming cost V 0 bases and J 5 bases, with 14 bases left between them. The CDR3 runs to 15 residues. Germline loops: CDR1 MNHEY, CDR2 SVGAGI.

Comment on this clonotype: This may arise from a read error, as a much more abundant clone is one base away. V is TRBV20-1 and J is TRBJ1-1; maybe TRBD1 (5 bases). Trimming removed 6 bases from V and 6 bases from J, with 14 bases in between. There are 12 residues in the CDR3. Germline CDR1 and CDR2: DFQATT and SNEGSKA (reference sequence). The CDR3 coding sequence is TGCAGTGCCCTCCAGGGTGGAGCTGAAGCTTTCTTT. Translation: CSALQGGAEAFF.

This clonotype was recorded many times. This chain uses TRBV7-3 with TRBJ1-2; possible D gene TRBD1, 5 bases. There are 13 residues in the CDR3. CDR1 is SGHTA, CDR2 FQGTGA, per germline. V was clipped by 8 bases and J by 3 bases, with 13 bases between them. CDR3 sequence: CASGTGEDYGYTF. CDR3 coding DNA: TGTGCCAGCGGGACGGGGGAAGACTATGGCTACACCTTC.

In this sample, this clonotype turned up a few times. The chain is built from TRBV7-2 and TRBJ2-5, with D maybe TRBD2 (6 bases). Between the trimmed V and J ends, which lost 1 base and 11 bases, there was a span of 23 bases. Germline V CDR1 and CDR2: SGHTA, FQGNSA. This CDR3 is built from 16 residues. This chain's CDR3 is CASSLGRFGGNQEQYF. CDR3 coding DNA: TGTGCCAGCAGCTTAGGTCGTTTCGGGGGAAACCAAGAGCAGTACTTC.

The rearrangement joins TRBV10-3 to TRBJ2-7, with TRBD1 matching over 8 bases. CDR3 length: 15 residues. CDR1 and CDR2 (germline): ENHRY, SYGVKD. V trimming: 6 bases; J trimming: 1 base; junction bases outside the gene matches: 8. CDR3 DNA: TGTGCCATCAGAGCCCCCGGGACAGGTTCCTACGAGCAGTACTTC. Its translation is CAIRAPGTGSYEQYF.

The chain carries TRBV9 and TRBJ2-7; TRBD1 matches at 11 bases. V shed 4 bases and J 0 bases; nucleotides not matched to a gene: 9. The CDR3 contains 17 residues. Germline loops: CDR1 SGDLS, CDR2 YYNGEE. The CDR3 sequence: CASSHGQGAGTSYEQYF. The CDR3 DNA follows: TGTGCCAGCAGCCACGGACAGGGGGCGGGCACCTCCTACGAGCAGTACTTC.

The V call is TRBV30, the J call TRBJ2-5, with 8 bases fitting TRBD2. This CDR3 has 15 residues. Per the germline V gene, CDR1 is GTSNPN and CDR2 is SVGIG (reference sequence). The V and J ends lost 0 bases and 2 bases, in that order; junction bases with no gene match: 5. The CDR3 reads CAWSVQRGLQETQYF. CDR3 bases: TGTGCCTGGAGTGTACAGCGGGGGCTTCAAGAGACCCAGTACTTC.

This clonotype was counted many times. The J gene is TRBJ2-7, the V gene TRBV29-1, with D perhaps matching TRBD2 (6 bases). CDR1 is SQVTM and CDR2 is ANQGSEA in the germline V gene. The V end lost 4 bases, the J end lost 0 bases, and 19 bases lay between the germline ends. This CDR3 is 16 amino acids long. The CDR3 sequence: CSVGGLEGRSSYEQYF. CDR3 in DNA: TGCAGCGTTGGAGGGTTGGAAGGGAGGAGCTCCTACGAGCAGTACTTC.

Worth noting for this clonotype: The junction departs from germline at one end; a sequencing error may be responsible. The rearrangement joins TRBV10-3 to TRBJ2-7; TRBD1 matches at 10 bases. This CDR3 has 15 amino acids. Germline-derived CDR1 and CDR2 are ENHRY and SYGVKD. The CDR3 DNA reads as TGTGCCAGCAGTGAATTGGGACAGGGGCTCTACGAGCAGTACTTC. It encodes CASSELGQGLYEQYF.

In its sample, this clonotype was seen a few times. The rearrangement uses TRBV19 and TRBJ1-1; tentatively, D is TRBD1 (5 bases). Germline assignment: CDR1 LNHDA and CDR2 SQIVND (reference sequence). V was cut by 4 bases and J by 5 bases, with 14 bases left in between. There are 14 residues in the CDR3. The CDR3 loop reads CASSTPRGGTEAFF. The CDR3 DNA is TGTGCCAGTAGTACCCCGAGGGGAGGGACTGAAGCTTTCTTT.

In DNA, the CDR3 is TGCAGTGCTAGGACAGGGGCTTTAGCTGAAGCTTTCTTT. Residues: CSARTGALAEAFF. The gene calls are TRBV20-1 and TRBJ1-1, with 8 bases fitting TRBD1. CDR3 length: 13 residues. V was pared by 3 bases and J by 6 bases, with 6 bases of the junction left unmatched. Germline CDR1 reads DFQATT; CDR2 reads SNEGSKA (reference sequence).

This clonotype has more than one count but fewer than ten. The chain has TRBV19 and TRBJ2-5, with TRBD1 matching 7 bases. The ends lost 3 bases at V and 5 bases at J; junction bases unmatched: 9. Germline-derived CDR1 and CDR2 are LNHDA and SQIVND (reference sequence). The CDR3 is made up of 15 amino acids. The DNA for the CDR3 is TGTGCCAGTAGTATGACAGGGACAGACCCGGAGACCCAGTACTTC. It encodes CASSMTGTDPETQYF.

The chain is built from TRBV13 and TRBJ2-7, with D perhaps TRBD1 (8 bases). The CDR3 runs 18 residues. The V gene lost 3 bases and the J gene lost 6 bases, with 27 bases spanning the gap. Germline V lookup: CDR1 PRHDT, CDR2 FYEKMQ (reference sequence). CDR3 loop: CASSFGPVLARQGIEQYF. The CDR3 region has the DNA TGTGCCAGCAGCTTCGGCCCGGTACTAGCGAGACAGGGGATCGAGCAGTACTTC.

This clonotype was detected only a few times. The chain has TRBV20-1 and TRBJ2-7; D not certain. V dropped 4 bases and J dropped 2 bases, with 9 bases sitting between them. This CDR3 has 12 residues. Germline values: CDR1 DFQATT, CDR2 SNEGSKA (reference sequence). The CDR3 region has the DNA TGCAGTGCTACCCCGACAACCTACGAGCAGTACTTC. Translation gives CSATPTTYEQYF.

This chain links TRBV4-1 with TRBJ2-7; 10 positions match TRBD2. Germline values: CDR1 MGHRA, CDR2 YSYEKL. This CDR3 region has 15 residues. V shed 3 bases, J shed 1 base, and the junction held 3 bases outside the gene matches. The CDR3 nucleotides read TGCGCCAGCAGCCAGTTTAGCGGGGGGTCCTACGAGCAGTACTTC. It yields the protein CASSQFSGGSYEQYF.

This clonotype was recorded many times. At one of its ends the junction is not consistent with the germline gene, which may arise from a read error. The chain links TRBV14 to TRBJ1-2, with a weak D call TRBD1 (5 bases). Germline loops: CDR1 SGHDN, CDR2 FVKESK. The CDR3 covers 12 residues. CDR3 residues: CASSQGTGGYTF. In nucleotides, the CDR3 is TGCGCCAGCAGCCAAGGGACGGGGGGCTACACCTTC.

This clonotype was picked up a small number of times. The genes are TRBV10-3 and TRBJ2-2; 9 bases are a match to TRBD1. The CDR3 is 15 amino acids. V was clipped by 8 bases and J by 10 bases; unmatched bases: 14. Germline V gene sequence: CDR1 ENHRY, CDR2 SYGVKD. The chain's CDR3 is CAIGSGQGFVEELFF. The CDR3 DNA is TGTGCCATCGGTTCGGGACAGGGATTTGTCGAGGAGCTGTTTTTT.

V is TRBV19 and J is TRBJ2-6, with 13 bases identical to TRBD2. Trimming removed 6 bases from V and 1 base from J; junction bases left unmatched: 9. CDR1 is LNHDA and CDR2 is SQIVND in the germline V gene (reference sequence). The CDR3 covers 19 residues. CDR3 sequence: CASSKGSGLAGSGANVLTF. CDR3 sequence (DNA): TGTGCCAGTAGCAAGGGATCGGGACTAGCGGGATCTGGGGCCAACGTCCTGACTTTC.